This T cell receptor (beta chain) was documented in a study of blood T cell repertoires in COVID-19. The overall study: Collection of acute and convalescent COVID-19 samples took place in the United States, Italy and Spain. The cDNA or gDNA used as material had been derived from T cells, B-cell-depleted T cells, or PBMCs.

In the source study's methods: Amplification with reference gene primers provided the estimates of nucleated cell counts. Produced via immunoSEQ multiplex PCR; TCRdb's table is partial and in-frame only. V, J and clone size are those of that table, while D and trimming were read from the DNA. This table has some 220,000 clones, roughly 80% appearing once. The CDR3 extends over 13 amino acids. V shed 0 bases, J shed 6 bases, and the junction held 0 bases outside the gene matches. CDR1 is SGDLS and CDR2 is YYNGEE in the germline V gene. The V gene is TRBV9, the J gene TRBJ1-5; TRBD1 agrees at 7 bases. This receptor was identified in an older woman with acute or convalescent COVID-19. Material for sequencing was peripheral blood. CDR3 residues: CASSVGQGQPQHF. CDR3 bases: TGTGCCAGCAGCGTAGGACAGGGTCAGCCCCAGCATTTT.